Presented here are 26 T cell receptor beta chains from one specimen sequenced in a study of radiotherapy plus CTLA-4 blockade in lung cancer. This table comes from immunoSEQ multiplex PCR, and its TCRdb copy is limited to in-frame clones, with some not included. Among 30,000 or so clones listed, 70% to 75% were seen once. The source material was peripheral blood, sampled from a patient treated with radiotherapy plus ipilimumab. The source is a human donor with non-small cell lung cancer whose response to radiotherapy plus ipilimumab could not be evaluated.

The chain recombines TRBV21-1 with TRBJ2-1; the D call TRBD2 from the table was never checked on the DNA. TRBV21-1 is assigned pseudogene status. The CDR3 runs to 16 residues. The CDR3 coding sequence is TGTGCCAGCAGCGGACGGACTAGCGGGATCCACAATGAGCAGTTCTTC. Its translation: CASSGRTSGIHNEQFF.

The V gene is TRBV11-2, the J gene TRBJ1-2; D is possibly TRBD1 (5 bases). This CDR3 has 13 amino acids. Deletions cut 4 bases from V and 4 bases from J, with 10 bases between. Germline values: CDR1 SGHAT, CDR2 FQNNGV. CDR3 in amino acids: CASSSGGTYGYTF. The CDR3 coding sequence is TGTGCCAGCAGCTCCGGGGGAACCTATGGCTACACCTTC.

In DNA, the CDR3 is TGTGCCACCCGACCAAGCGGGAGGGCCGCCGGGGAGCTGTTTTTT. The encoded protein is CATRPSGRAAGELFF. V usage is TRBV7-2 and J usage is TRBJ2-2, with 10 bases lining up with TRBD2. J gave up 6 bases and V 10 bases, and 11 bases lay outside the gene matches. The CDR3 is 15 residues long. CDR1 and CDR2 from the germline V gene are SGHTA and FQGNSA.

Judged by abundance, this clone is medium-sized (0.01 to 0.1%). V gene TRBV7-9 combines with J gene TRBJ2-5, with 10 bases aligning to TRBD2. The V segment lost 5 bases and the J segment 4 bases; nucleotides outside the gene matches: 4. The CDR3 totals 14 residues. CDR1 is SEHNR and CDR2 is FQNEAQ in the germline V gene (reference sequence). Here the CDR3 reads CASSKGLALETQYF. CDR3 DNA sequence: TGTGCCAGCAGCAAGGGACTAGCGTTAGAGACCCAGTACTTC.

V usage is TRBV18 and J usage is TRBJ1-4; D is uncertain. Per germline, CDR1 KGHSH and CDR2 LQKENI. The length of the CDR3 is 13 residues. V was cut by 6 bases and J by 0 bases, with 5 bases left in between. This CDR3 is CASSRATNEKLFF. The CDR3 DNA follows: TGTGCCAGCTCGCGTGCAACTAATGAAAAACTGTTTTTT.

V usage is TRBV5-1 and J usage is TRBJ2-1; 13 bases are a match to TRBD2. The germline V gene encodes CDR1 SGHRS and CDR2 YFSETQ. V trimming: 3 bases; J trimming: 7 bases; junction bases outside the gene matches: 10. CDR3 length: 17 amino acids. This CDR3 reads CASSWSPLAGGVNEQFF. The CDR3 nucleotides are TGCGCCAGCAGCTGGAGCCCACTAGCGGGAGGGGTGAATGAGCAGTTCTTC. Using reference TRBV5-1 and TRBJ2-1 for the parts outside the CDR3, the full variable domain is KAGVTQTPRYLIKTRGQQVTLSCSPISGHRSVSWYQQTPGQGLQFLFEYFSETQRNKGNFPGRFSGRQFSNSRSEMNVSTLELGDSALYLCASSWSPLAGGVNEQFFGPGTRLTVL.

The chain carries TRBV5-1 and TRBJ2-1, with TRBD1 matching 9 bases. The CDR3 sequence is 14 residues long. CDR1 is SGHRS, CDR2 YFSETQ, per germline. V shed 2 bases, J shed 8 bases, and the junction held 5 bases outside the gene matches. The CDR3 nucleotides read TGCGCCAGCAGCTTAAGGGACAGGGTCCATGAGCAGTTCTTC. Encoded protein: CASSLRDRVHEQFF.

The chain combines TRBV5-4 with TRBJ2-7, with D perhaps matching TRBD1 (6 bases). Germline assignment: CDR1 SGHNT and CDR2 YYREEE (reference sequence). There are 14 residues in the CDR3. Trimming stripped 0 bases from V and 3 bases from J, with 10 bases between. CDR3 nucleotide sequence: TGTGCCAGCAGCTTGGGGGGGCGCTACTACGAGCAGTACTTC. Its translation: CASSLGGRYYEQYF.

The chain combines TRBV10-3 with TRBJ2-7; 8 bases fit TRBD1. Germline CDR1 is ENHRY and CDR2 is SYGVKD. CDR3 length: 15 residues. V lost 3 bases to trimming and J lost 6 bases; unmatched junction nucleotides: 10. The DNA for the CDR3 is TGTGCCATCAGTGACCGCAGGGGGCCCGGGGGCGAGCAGTACTTC. Residues: CAISDRRGPGGEQYF.

The CDR3 bases are TGTGCCTGGAGATACAGGGACAATGATGAAAAACTGTTTTTT. It encodes CAWRYRDNDEKLFF. The V and J genes are TRBV30 and TRBJ1-4, with D perhaps TRBD1 (6 bases). V lost 3 bases and J lost 6, with 14 bases in between. The germline CDR1 and CDR2 sequences are GTSNPN and SVGIG (reference sequence). The CDR3 extends over 14 amino acids.

The table lists this clone with a few counts. The chain has TRBV5-4 and TRBJ1-3; maybe TRBD1 (5 bases). V was pared by 0 bases and J by 0 bases, with 13 bases between. The CDR3 covers 17 residues. Germline CDR1 and CDR2: SGHNT and YYREEE (reference sequence). For the CDR3, the DNA is TGTGCCAGCAGCTTGGCCCGAGACAGCAGCTCTGGAAACACCATATATTTT. Its protein is CASSLARDSSSGNTIYF.

This rearrangement joins TRBV15 to TRBJ2-7; D is possibly TRBD1 (6 bases). CDR3 size: 16 residues. In germline, CDR1 is LNHNV, CDR2 YYDKDF (reference sequence). V was shortened by 5 bases and J by 0 bases, with 17 bases between the two germline ends. The CDR3 spells CATSSHLEDSSYEQYF. CDR3 bases: TGTGCCACCAGCTCTCATCTCGAGGACAGCTCCTACGAGCAGTACTTC.

The V and J genes are TRBV11-2 and TRBJ2-2; 8 positions agree with TRBD1. V lost 5 bases to trimming and J lost 3 bases; unmatched junction nucleotides: 2. The CDR3 is 14 residues long. Germline lookup yields CDR1 SGHAT and CDR2 FQNNGV. The CDR3 DNA sequence: TGTGCCAGCAGCCGGGACAGGTACACCGGGGAGCTGTTTTTT. Its protein product is CASSRDRYTGELFF.

The table lists this clone with a few counts. The chain combines TRBV7-2 with TRBJ2-5; D is uncertain. This CDR3 comprises 13 residues. Germline loops: CDR1 SGHTA, CDR2 FQGNSA. Trimming left V 0 bases short and J 5 bases short, with 7 bases between. For the CDR3, the DNA is TGTGCCAGCAGCTTAGCGAATGGCGAGACCCAGTACTTC. Translated: CASSLANGETQYF.

This chain links TRBV9 with TRBJ1-2; no clear D gene. CDR1 and CDR2 (germline): SGDLS, YYNGEE. This CDR3 is built from 11 residues. V lost 3 bases and J 5 bases, leaving 5 bases between the germline ends. The CDR3 DNA sequence: TGTGCCAGCAGCGCCCAGTATGGCTACACCTTC. Protein product: CASSAQYGYTF.

The chain has TRBV4-1 and TRBJ1-4, with D maybe TRBD1 (6 bases). Germline CDR1 MGHRA, CDR2 YSYEKL. Deletions cut 1 base from V and 0 bases from J, with 9 bases between. There are 16 residues in the CDR3. CDR3 coding DNA: TGCGCCAGCAGCCAAGCGAGGGGGACAACTAATGAAAAACTGTTTTTT. Translation gives CASSQARGTTNEKLFF.

A word on this clone: Other DNA sequences in the sample encode the same CDR3. The V and J genes are TRBV7-9 and TRBJ2-7, with TRBD1 matching 7 bases. The length of the CDR3 is 14 residues. Per the germline V gene, CDR1 is SEHNR and CDR2 is FQNEAQ (reference sequence). The trim removed 4 bases at V and 1 base at J, leaving 4 bases unmatched. CDR3 bases: TGTGCCAGCAGCTCACAGGGGTCTTCCTACGAGCAGTACTTC. Its translation: CASSSQGSSYEQYF.

This clone was recorded once. V usage is TRBV5-4 and J usage is TRBJ2-3, with D unresolved. The CDR3 is made up of 13 amino acids. The germline V and J ends were trimmed by 0 bases and 3 bases, with 5 bases remaining between them. Germline-derived CDR1 and CDR2 are SGHNT and YYREEE (reference sequence). This chain's CDR3 is CASSLDSTDTQYF. The CDR3 DNA follows: TGTGCCAGCAGCTTGGACTCAACAGATACGCAGTATTTT.

This clone was seen more than once but under ten times. This chain joins TRBV7-9 and TRBJ1-1; D is possibly TRBD1 (5 bases). CDR1 and CDR2 from the germline V gene are SEHNR and FQNEAQ (reference sequence). CDR3 size: 12 residues. The V gene lost 2 bases and the J gene lost 8 bases, with 9 bases spanning the gap. The DNA for the CDR3 is TGTGCCAGCAGCTTACAGGGCCTCGAAGCTTTCTTT. It translates to CASSLQGLEAFF.

The chain recombines TRBV5-1 with TRBJ2-7; no definite D call. The ends were cut back, 4 bases at V and 3 bases at J, with 14 bases in the middle. CDR1 and CDR2 (germline): SGHRS, YFSETQ. The CDR3 sequence is 14 residues long. This CDR3 reads CASSAGDVDYEQYF. CDR3 nucleotides: TGCGCCAGCAGCGCCGGAGACGTAGACTACGAGCAGTACTTC.

This clone was detected once. The chain is built from TRBV4-3 and TRBJ2-3; D is unclear. This CDR3 is 14 amino acids long. V lost 2 bases and J 6 bases, leaving 12 bases between the germline ends. Germline V gives CDR1 LGHNA, CDR2 YSLEER. CDR3 in amino acids: CASSQTPPADTQYF. CDR3 sequence (DNA): TGCGCCAGCAGCCAAACCCCCCCCGCGGATACGCAGTATTTT.

This sequence joins TRBV28 and TRBJ1-6; 9 nucleotides match TRBD1. V gave up 2 bases and J gave up 8 bases; unmatched junction bases: 1. The CDR3 is made up of 14 amino acids. Germline V gene lookup returns CDR1 MDHEN and CDR2 SYDVKM. CDR3 protein: CASSLGQGYSPLHF. Here the CDR3 DNA reads TGTGCCAGCAGTTTAGGACAGGGGTATTCACCCCTCCACTTT.

This chain uses TRBV27 with TRBJ2-3, with 11 bases aligning to TRBD2. Germline CDR1 is MNHEY and CDR2 is SMNVEV (reference sequence). J lost 4 bases, V lost 3 bases, and 6 bases had no gene match. The CDR3 length is 16 residues. DNA for the CDR3: TGTGCCAGCAGTTTGTCACTAGCGGGAGTCGCAGATACGCAGTATTTT. Protein sequence: CASSLSLAGVADTQYF.

This clone came up a few times. Here the CDR3 DNA reads TGTGCCAGCAGCTTATACCAGGGTCAAGAGACCCAGTACTTC. Protein product: CASSLYQGQETQYF. This sequence joins TRBV7-6 and TRBJ2-5; D perhaps matches TRBD1 (5 bases). Trimming removed 2 bases at V and 2 bases at J, with 9 bases between. This CDR3 comprises 14 residues. The germline V gene has CDR1 SGHVS and CDR2 FNYEAQ.

This clone was seen a handful of times. The chain carries TRBV5-1 and TRBJ2-7, with D maybe TRBD2 (6 bases). Germline-derived CDR1 and CDR2 are SGHRS and YFSETQ. This CDR3 contains 16 residues. V was cut by 0 bases and J by 1 base, with 14 bases left in between. The CDR3, as DNA: TGCGCCAGCAGCTTGGTTGGGTCTAGCGAGTCCTACGAGCAGTACTTC. Protein: CASSLVGSSESYEQYF.

V is TRBV18 and J is TRBJ1-4, with 9 bases that match TRBD1. The germline CDR1 and CDR2 sequences are KGHSH and LQKENI. This CDR3 spans 15 amino acids. With V trimmed by 5 bases and J by 7 bases, 8 bases remained unmatched. The CDR3 DNA reads TGTGCCAGCTCAATTTCACAGGGGGCCGGTGAAAAACTGTTTTTT. It yields the protein CASSISQGAGEKLFF.